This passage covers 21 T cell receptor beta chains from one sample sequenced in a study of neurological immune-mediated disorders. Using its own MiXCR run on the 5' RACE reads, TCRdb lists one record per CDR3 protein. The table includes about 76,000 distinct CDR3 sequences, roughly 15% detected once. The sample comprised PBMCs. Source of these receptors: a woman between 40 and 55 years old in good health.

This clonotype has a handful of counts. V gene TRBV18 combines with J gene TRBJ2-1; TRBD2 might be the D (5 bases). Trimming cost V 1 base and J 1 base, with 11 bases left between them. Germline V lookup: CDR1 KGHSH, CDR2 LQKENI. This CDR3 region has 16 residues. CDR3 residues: CASSPLSGMSYNEQFF. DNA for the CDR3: TGTGCCAGCTCACCACTGAGCGGCATGTCCTACAATGAGCAGTTCTTC.

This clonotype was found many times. CDR3 sequence (DNA): TGCAGTGCTAGAGAGGTCGGAAACACCGGGGAGCTGTTTTTT. Its protein product is CSAREVGNTGELFF. J is TRBJ2-2 and V is TRBV20-1; no definite D call. CDR3 length equals 14 residues. Germline lookup yields CDR1 DFQATT and CDR2 SNEGSKA (reference sequence). Between the trimmed V and J ends, which lost 0 bases and 2 bases, there was a span of 7 bases.

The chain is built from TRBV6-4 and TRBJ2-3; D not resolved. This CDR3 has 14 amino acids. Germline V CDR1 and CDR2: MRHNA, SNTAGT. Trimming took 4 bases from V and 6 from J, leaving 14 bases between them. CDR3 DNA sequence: TGTGCCAGCAGTGTTAGCCCCTTGGAGGATACGCAGTATTTT. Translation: CASSVSPLEDTQYF.

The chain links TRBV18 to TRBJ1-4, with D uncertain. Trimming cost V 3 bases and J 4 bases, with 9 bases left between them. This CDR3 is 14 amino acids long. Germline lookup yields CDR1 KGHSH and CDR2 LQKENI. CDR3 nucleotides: TGTGCCAGCTCACCCCAACCTATTAATGAAAAACTGTTTTTT. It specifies CASSPQPINEKLFF.

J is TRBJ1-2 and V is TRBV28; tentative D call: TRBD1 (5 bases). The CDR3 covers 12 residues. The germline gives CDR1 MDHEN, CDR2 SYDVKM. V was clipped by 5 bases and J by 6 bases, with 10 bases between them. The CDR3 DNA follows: TGTGCCAGCAGTCCCCTAGGGGATGGCTACACCTTC. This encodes CASSPLGDGYTF.

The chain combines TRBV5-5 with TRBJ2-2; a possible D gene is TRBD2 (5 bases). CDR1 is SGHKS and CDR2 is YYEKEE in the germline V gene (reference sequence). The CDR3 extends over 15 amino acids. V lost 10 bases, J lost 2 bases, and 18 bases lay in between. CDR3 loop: CAVGAEPLNTGELFF. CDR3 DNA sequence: TGTGCCGTGGGAGCCGAGCCTTTAAACACCGGGGAGCTGTTTTTT.

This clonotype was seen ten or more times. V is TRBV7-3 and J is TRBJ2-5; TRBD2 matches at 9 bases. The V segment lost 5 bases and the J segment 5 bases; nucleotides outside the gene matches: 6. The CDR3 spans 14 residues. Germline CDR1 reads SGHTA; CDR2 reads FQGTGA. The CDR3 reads CASSAAGGGETQYF. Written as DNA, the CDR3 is TGTGCCAGCAGCGCCGCGGGAGGGGGGGAGACCCAGTACTTC.

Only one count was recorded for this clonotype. CDR3 sequence (DNA): TGCGCCAGCAGCATCGACGGGGCCGGAAACGAGCAGTACTTC. The encoded protein is CASSIDGAGNEQYF. V gene TRBV5-1 combines with J gene TRBJ2-7; tentatively, D is TRBD1 or TRBD2 (5 bases each). The CDR3 extends over 14 amino acids. Germline V lookup: CDR1 SGHRS, CDR2 YFSETQ. The V gene lost 4 bases and the J gene lost 5 bases, with 16 bases spanning the gap.

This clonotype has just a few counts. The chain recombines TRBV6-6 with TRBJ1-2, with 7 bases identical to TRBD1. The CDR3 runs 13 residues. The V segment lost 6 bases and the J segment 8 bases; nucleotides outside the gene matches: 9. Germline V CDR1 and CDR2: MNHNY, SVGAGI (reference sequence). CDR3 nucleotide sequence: TGTGCCAGCAGGTCAACAGGGGCTATGGGCTACACCTTC. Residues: CASRSTGAMGYTF.

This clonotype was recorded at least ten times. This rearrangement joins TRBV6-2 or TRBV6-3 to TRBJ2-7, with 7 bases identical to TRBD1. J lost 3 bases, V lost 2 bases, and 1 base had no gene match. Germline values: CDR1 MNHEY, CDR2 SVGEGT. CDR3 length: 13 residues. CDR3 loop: CASSYPGGYEQYF. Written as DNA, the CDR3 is TGTGCCAGCAGTTACCCAGGGGGCTACGAGCAGTACTTC.

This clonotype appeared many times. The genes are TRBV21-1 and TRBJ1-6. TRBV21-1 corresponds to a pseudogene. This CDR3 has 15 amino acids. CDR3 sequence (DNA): TGTGCCAGCAGCAAAGTACGAGAGAGACTTTCACCCCTCCACTTT. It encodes CASSKVRERLSPLHF.

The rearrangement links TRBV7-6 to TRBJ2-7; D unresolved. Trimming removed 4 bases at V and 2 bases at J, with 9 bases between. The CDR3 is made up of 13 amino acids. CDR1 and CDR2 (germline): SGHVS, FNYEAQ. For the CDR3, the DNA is TGTGCCAGCAGCTCCGGACGGACCTACGAGCAGTACTTC. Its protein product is CASSSGRTYEQYF.

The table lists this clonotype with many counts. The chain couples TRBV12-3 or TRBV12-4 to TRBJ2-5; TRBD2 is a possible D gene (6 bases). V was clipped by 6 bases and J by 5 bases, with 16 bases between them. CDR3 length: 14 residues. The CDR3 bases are TGTGCCAGCAGGACCTGGGGCGGGAAGGAGACCCAGTACTTC. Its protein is CASRTWGGKETQYF.

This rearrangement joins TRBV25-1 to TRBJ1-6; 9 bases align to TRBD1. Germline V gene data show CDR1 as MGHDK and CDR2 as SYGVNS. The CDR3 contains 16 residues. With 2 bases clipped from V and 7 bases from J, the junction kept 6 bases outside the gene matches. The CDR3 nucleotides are TGTGCCAGCAGTGAAAGGGTGACAGGGGGAAATTCACCCCTCCACTTT. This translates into CASSERVTGGNSPLHF.

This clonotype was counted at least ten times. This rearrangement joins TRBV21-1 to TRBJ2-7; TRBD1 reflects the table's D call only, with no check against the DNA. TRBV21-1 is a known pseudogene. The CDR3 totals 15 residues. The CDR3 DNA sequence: TGTGCCAGCAGCAACCGGACAGGGGACCCCTACGAGCAGTACGTC. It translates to CASSNRTGDPYEQYV.

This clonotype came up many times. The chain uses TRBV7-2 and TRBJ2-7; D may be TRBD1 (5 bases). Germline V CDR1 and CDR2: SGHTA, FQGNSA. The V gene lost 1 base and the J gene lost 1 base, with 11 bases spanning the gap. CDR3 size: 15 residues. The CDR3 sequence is CASSLGGPISYEQYV. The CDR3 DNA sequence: TGTGCCAGCAGCTTAGGGGGCCCTATATCCTACGAGCAGTACGTC.

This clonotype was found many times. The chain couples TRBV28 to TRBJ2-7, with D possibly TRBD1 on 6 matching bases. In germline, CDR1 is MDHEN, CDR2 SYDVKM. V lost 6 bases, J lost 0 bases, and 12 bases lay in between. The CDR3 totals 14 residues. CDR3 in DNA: TGTGCCAGCAGGAAGACAGGCGCCTCCTACGAGCAGTACGTC. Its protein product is CASRKTGASYEQYV.

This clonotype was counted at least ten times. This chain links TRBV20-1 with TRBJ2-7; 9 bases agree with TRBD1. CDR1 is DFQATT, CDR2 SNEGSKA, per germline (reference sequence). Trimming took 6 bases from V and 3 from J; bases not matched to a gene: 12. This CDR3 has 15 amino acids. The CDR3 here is CSAGSPGQGVYEQYF. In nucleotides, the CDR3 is TGCAGTGCGGGTTCTCCGGGACAGGGAGTCTACGAGCAGTACTTC.

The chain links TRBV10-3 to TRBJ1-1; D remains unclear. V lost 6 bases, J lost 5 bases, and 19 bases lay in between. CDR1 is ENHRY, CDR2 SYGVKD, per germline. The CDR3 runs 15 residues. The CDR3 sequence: CAISPAMQSNTEAFF. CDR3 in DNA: TGTGCCATCAGCCCCGCAATGCAGTCGAATACTGAAGCTTTCTTT.

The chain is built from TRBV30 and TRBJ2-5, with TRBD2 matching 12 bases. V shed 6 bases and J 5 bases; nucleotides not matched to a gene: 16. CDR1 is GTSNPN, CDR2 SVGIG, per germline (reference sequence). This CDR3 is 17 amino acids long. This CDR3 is CACQEGLAGGPQETQYF. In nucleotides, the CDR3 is TGTGCCTGCCAAGAAGGGCTAGCGGGGGGGCCTCAGGAGACCCAGTACTTC. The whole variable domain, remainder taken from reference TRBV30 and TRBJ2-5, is SQTIHQWPATLVQPVGSPLSLECTVEGTSNPNLYWYRQAAGRGLQLLFYSVGIGQISSEVPQNLSASRPQDRQFILSSKKLLLSDSGFYLCACQEGLAGGPQETQYFGPGTRLLVL.

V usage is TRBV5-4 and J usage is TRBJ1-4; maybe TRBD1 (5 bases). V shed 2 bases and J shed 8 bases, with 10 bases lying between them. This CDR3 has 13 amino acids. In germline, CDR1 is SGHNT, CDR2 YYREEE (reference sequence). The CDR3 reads CASSFGGIEKLFF. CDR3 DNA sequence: TGTGCCAGCAGCTTCGGGGGAATCGAAAAACTGTTTTTT.